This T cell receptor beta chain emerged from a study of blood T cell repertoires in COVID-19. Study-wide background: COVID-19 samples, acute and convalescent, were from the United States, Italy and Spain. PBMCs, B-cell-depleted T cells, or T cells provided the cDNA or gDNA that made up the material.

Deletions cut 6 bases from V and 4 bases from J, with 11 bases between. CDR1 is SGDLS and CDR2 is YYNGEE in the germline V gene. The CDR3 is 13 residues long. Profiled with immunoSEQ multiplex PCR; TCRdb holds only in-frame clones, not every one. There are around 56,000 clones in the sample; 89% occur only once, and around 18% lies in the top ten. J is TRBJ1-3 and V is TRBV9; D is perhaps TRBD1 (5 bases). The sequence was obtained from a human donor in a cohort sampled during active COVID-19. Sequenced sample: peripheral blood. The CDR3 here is CASKRGSGNTIYF. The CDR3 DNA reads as TGTGCCAGCAAAAGGGGAAGCGGAAACACCATATATTTT.